This T cell receptor beta chain is drawn from a study of T cell responses to AZD1222 COVID-19 vaccine. V lost 2 bases, J lost 0 bases, and 8 bases stayed unmatched. The CDR3 is 17 amino acids. CDR1 is SGHAT and CDR2 is FQNNGV in the germline V gene. Using immunoSEQ multiplex PCR, the repertoire was profiled, and TCRdb retains in-frame clones only, with some absent. The repertoire holds some 83,000 clones, with 75% to 90% as singletons. The receptor's source is an adult who received the AZD1222 COVID-19 vaccine. This sequence joins TRBV11-2 and TRBJ1-2, with 8 positions matching TRBD1. Sequences were derived from peripheral blood, sampled 28 days after the second AZD1222 dose. CDR3 nucleotides: TGTGCCAGCAGCTTATTGTACAGGGGGAACGCTAACTATGGCTACACCTTC. This translates into CASSLLYRGNANYGYTF.